Shown below are 7 T cell receptor beta chains from a single sample sequenced in a study of cytomegalovirus exposure and HLA in healthy donors. The PCR used 60 Vbeta and 13 Jbeta primers. The method was immunoSEQ multiplex PCR; TCRdb's version includes in-frame clones alone and lacks a portion of them. The repertoire holds about 96,000 clones, with 55% to 75% as singletons. The sample consisted of PBMCs. The receptors derive from a man aged 60 to 75 in good health and CMV-seronegative.

The chain couples TRBV6-6 to TRBJ1-1; D is ambiguous. Germline V CDR1 and CDR2: MNHNY, SVGAGI (reference sequence). Trimming pared 2 bases from V and 7 bases from J, leaving 11 bases between. The CDR3 spans 13 residues. This CDR3 reads CASSYDRRYEAFF. The CDR3 coding sequence is TGTGCCAGCAGTTACGATAGGAGGTATGAAGCTTTCTTT.

This chain connects TRBV7-9 to TRBJ2-1; 8 bases map to TRBD1. V shed 6 bases, J shed 9 bases, and the junction held 10 bases outside the gene matches. The germline CDR1 and CDR2 sequences are SEHNR and FQNEAQ (reference sequence). The CDR3 loop spans 14 amino acids. The CDR3 DNA sequence: TGTGCCAGCAGGGAGACAGGGGTCGGGGGTGAGCAGTTCTTC. Its translation: CASRETGVGGEQFF.

V usage is TRBV7-3 and J usage is TRBJ2-1, with 8 nucleotides matching TRBD1. V was pared by 5 bases and J by 5 bases, with 2 bases of the junction left unmatched. Germline V lookup: CDR1 SGHTA, CDR2 FQGTGA. This CDR3 has 13 amino acids. CDR3 in DNA: TGTGCCAGCAGCCGGACAGGGAACAATGAGCAGTTCTTC. Translation: CASSRTGNNEQFF.

The rearrangement joins TRBV15 to TRBJ2-1, with TRBD2 identical over 7 bases. This CDR3 spans 15 amino acids. Unmatched junction bases numbered 7, after V lost 0 bases and J lost 8 bases. Germline lookup yields CDR1 LNHNV and CDR2 YYDKDF (reference sequence). CDR3 nucleotides: TGTGCCACCAGCAGAGAGAGTGGGGGAGGGGATGAGCAGTTCTTC. Its protein product is CATSRESGGGDEQFF. Variable domain in full (rest from reference TRBV15 and TRBJ2-1): DAMVIQNPRYQVTQFGKPVTLSCSQTLNHNVMYWYQQKSSQAPKLLFHYYDKDFNNEADTPDNFQSRRPNTSFCFLDIRSPGLGDTAMYLCATSRESGGGDEQFFGPGTRLTVL.

This chain links TRBV18 with TRBJ2-5; a possible D gene is TRBD1 (5 bases). Germline CDR1 and CDR2: KGHSH and LQKENI. Trimming left V 3 bases short and J 5 bases short, with 13 bases between. The CDR3 runs 14 residues. The CDR3 loop is CASSPGWKGETQYF. CDR3 DNA sequence: TGTGCCAGCTCACCTGGGTGGAAGGGGGAGACCCAGTACTTC.

Here the CDR3 reads CASSPRWGPPQHF. The CDR3 nucleotides read TGTGCCAGCAGCCCCAGATGGGGGCCGCCCCAGCATTTT. The rearrangement links TRBV9 to TRBJ1-5; D is possibly TRBD1 (6 bases). The V gene lost 4 bases and the J gene lost 9 bases, with 14 bases spanning the gap. The germline CDR1 and CDR2 sequences are SGDLS and YYNGEE. The CDR3 extends over 13 amino acids. Variable domain in full (rest from reference TRBV9 and TRBJ1-5): DSGVTQTPKHLITATGQRVTLRCSPRSGDLSVYWYQQSLDQGLQFLIQYYNGEERAKGNILERFSAQQFPDLHSELNLSSLELGDSALYFCASSPRWGPPQHFGDGTRLSIL.

The chain couples TRBV4-1 to TRBJ2-3; no definite D call. The CDR3 is made up of 16 amino acids. The V end lost 0 bases, the J end lost 1 base, and 11 bases lay between the germline ends. From germline, CDR1 is MGHRA and CDR2 YSYEKL. The CDR3 protein is CASSQEAPGGTDTQYF. The CDR3 DNA sequence: TGCGCCAGCAGCCAAGAAGCCCCAGGTGGCACAGATACGCAGTATTTT.